This TCR beta chain comes out of a study of shared clonotypes between healthy human individuals. The V gene's germline CDR1 is SQVTM and CDR2 ANQGSEA. With V trimmed by 4 bases and J by 2 bases, 8 bases remained unmatched. The CDR3 spans 15 residues. A remark on this clone: What it binds is unknown.

Profiled with immunoSEQ multiplex PCR; TCRdb holds only in-frame clones, not every one. This sample has about 1.5 million clones, with nearly 99% found just once. All participating donors were Caucasian adults from Nashville, Tennessee. Findings and caveats of the study: For sorted subsets, rarefaction showed incomplete sequencing despite large depth.

This clonotype was sampled from a man aged 25-40 years in good health. The J gene is TRBJ2-3, the V gene TRBV29-1, with 8 positions matching TRBD1. The source material was naive CD4+ T cells sorted from blood. Subset in this sample: CD45RA+ positively selected. In DNA form, the CDR3 reads TGCAGCGTTGCAGCAGGGGGCATTGCCACAGATACGCAGTATTTT. Its protein is CSVAAGGIATDTQYF.